This T cell receptor (beta chain) was identified during a study of STAT5B mutations in CD4+ large granular lymphocyte leukemia. Background on the study: The CDR3 'QG' motif was associated with a particular HLA allele among healthy donors.

Germline V gene data show CDR1 as LGHNA and CDR2 as YSLEER. The CDR3 loop spans 16 amino acids. Trimming took 0 bases from V and 11 from J; bases not matched to a gene: 12. Only in-frame clones appear in the TCRdb table, and some are missing; sequencing was by immunoSEQ multiplex PCR. This sample yields more than 30,000 clones, of which around 73% are seen a single time; 2.5% belongs to the top ten. The sample was CD4+ T cells from blood buffy coats. This chain connects TRBV4-3 to TRBJ1-5; the match to TRBD1 covers 8 bases. The sequence came from a human donor in good health. CDR3 sequence: CASSQDRTGSGWAQHF. The CDR3 nucleotides are TGCGCCAGCAGCCAAGATAGGACAGGGTCTGGGTGGGCCCAGCATTTT.